Detailed here is one TCR beta chain. Germline CDR1 reads SGHTA; CDR2 reads FQGNSA. The CDR3 is made up of 16 amino acids. V lost 1 base and J lost 5; bases outside the gene matches: 5. The data stem from a study of shared T cell receptors in the human thymus. Profiling relied on immunoSEQ multiplex PCR, and the TCRdb table lists in-frame clones only, not all of them. The sample contains hundreds of thousands of clones, around 87% of which appear only once. This same sample was also part of a study on human thymus T cells. According to that study: Serving as donors were healthy Finnish infants, each of whom was having open corrective surgery for congenital heart defects. Resections removed during corrective heart surgery provided the thymus tissue used. V and J genes seemed to be used with bias in thymic and blood repertoires. Related work found strong thymic repertoire overlap between unrelated individuals.

This receptor was obtained from a boy younger than two with a congenital heart defect. The chain carries TRBV7-2 and TRBJ2-1, with TRBD2 matching over 10 bases. Sequences were obtained from thymocytes. This chain's CDR3 is CASSLVGLAINNEQFF. The CDR3, as DNA: TGTGCCAGCAGCTTAGTGGGACTAGCGATCAACAATGAGCAGTTCTTC.